The 32 T cell receptor beta chains presented below share a single source sample, sequenced in a study of CD8+ T cells in alopecia areata (dated 2018 in TCRdb). This specimen's time point label, interpreted: about 4 weeks on oral tofacitinib. The sample's treatment or condition label, decoded: oral pan-JAK inhibitor, 5-10 mg twice daily. Library generation was performed with the immunoSEQ multiplex PCR assay. To provide template for TCR sequencing, every sample had RNA extracted and reverse transcribed into cDNA. Held by TCRdb, this immuneACCESS table contains in-frame sequences only and omits some clones. Under half of the omission traces to an unresolved V gene where checked; the cause of the rest is unknown. The sample table records around 70,000 clones; around 30% of these occur just once. The ten largest make up 14% to 15% of the sample. The material sequenced was CD8+ T cells sorted from blood, taken at week 4, from a patient treated with tofacitinib. These TCRs come from a human donor with alopecia areata.

The chain uses TRBV29-1 and TRBJ1-2, with D perhaps matching TRBD1 (6 bases). CDR1 is SQVTM, CDR2 ANQGSEA, per germline. The CDR3 consists of 11 residues. V was pared by 6 bases and J by 10 bases, with 15 bases between. CDR3: CSVTLQGIYTF. The CDR3 DNA follows: TGCAGCGTAACTCTTCAGGGGATCTACACCTTC.

The chain employs TRBV9 and TRBJ2-1, with D hard to call. The CDR3 sequence is 11 residues long. V was cut by 4 bases and J by 4 bases, with 3 bases left in between. CDR1 is SGDLS and CDR2 is YYNGEE in the germline V gene. CDR3 sequence: CASSKYNEQFF. The CDR3 bases are TGTGCCAGCAGCAAATACAATGAGCAGTTCTTC.

The chain is built from TRBV13 and TRBJ2-2; maybe TRBD1 (6 bases). Germline V CDR1 and CDR2: PRHDT, FYEKMQ (reference sequence). V was clipped by 5 bases and J by 4 bases, with 14 bases between them. This CDR3 spans 15 amino acids. DNA of the CDR3: TGTGCCAGCAGCGACCCGGGGACATCCACCGGGGAGCTGTTTTTT. This codes for CASSDPGTSTGELFF.

The chain has TRBV6-1 and TRBJ2-7; D gene ambiguous. Germline CDR1 reads MNHNS; CDR2 reads SASEGT. This CDR3 contains 15 residues. Trimming removed 4 bases from V and 0 bases from J, with 13 bases in between. CDR3 sequence: CASSADGWSSYEQYF. The CDR3 DNA reads as TGTGCCAGCAGTGCCGACGGGTGGAGCTCCTACGAGCAGTACTTC.

This clone occurred once. J is TRBJ2-7 and V is TRBV30, with a weak D call TRBD2 (6 bases). The CDR3 has 15 amino acids. Germline V gene sequence: CDR1 GTSNPN, CDR2 SVGIG (reference sequence). V lost 2 bases and J lost 0, with 14 bases in between. CDR3 loop: CAWSQSGTLSYEQYF. The CDR3 DNA sequence: TGTGCCTGGAGTCAATCCGGGACTCTCTCCTACGAGCAGTACTTC.

The chain carries TRBV29-1 and TRBJ1-1; possibly TRBD1 for D (6 bases). V was shortened by 6 bases and J by 0 bases, with 14 bases between the two germline ends. The CDR3 is made up of 14 amino acids. CDR1 SQVTM and CDR2 ANQGSEA come from the germline V gene. CDR3 protein: CSVDRGHMNTEAFF. In nucleotides, the CDR3 is TGCAGCGTGGATAGGGGACATATGAACACTGAAGCTTTCTTT.

This clone has a count of ten or more. The V and J genes are TRBV4-1 and TRBJ1-2, with 7 bases that match TRBD1. CDR1 and CDR2 from the germline V gene are MGHRA and YSYEKL. The CDR3 spans 16 residues. J was trimmed by 0 bases and V by 4 bases; bases with no gene match: 8. This chain's CDR3 is CASSLEPGQTNYGYTF. The DNA for the CDR3 is TGCGCCAGCAGCCTGGAGCCGGGACAGACTAACTATGGCTACACCTTC.

The rearrangement links TRBV7-8 to TRBJ2-1, with 8 nucleotides matching TRBD2. This CDR3 comprises 16 residues. CDR1 SGHVS and CDR2 FQNEAQ come from the germline V gene. V dropped 1 base and J dropped 8; count of bases not matched to a gene: 10. CDR3 residues: CASSLVHPSGLHEQFF. The CDR3 region has the DNA TGTGCCAGCAGCTTAGTCCACCCTAGCGGGCTCCATGAGCAGTTCTTC.

The J gene is TRBJ2-7, the V gene TRBV4-1; 8 bases are a match to TRBD2. The CDR3 sequence is 16 residues long. The V and J ends lost 1 base and 3 bases, in that order; junction bases with no gene match: 8. Germline CDR1 is MGHRA and CDR2 is YSYEKL. CDR3 bases: TGCGCCAGCAGCCAAGTTTCCGGGACTAGTCTCTACGAGCAGTACTTC. Its protein is CASSQVSGTSLYEQYF.

The V gene is TRBV6-6, the J gene TRBJ2-7; 11 positions match TRBD1. The CDR3 is 14 amino acids. Trimming took 2 bases from V and 3 from J; bases not matched to a gene: 0. The V gene's germline CDR1 is MNHNY and CDR2 SVGAGI (reference sequence). This CDR3 reads CASSYGTGGYEQYF. The CDR3 region has the DNA TGTGCCAGCAGTTACGGGACAGGGGGCTACGAGCAGTACTTC.

The genes are TRBV5-4 and TRBJ2-5, with 7 bases that match TRBD1. V shed 1 base and J 5 bases; nucleotides not matched to a gene: 8. CDR3 size: 15 residues. CDR1 and CDR2 from the germline V gene are SGHNT and YYREEE (reference sequence). CDR3 residues: CASSLFRQGLETQYF. CDR3 DNA sequence: TGTGCCAGCAGCTTGTTTCGACAGGGTCTTGAGACCCAGTACTTC.

The chain recombines TRBV11-2 with TRBJ1-2, with D tentatively TRBD1 (5 bases). V was pared by 5 bases and J by 4 bases, with 11 bases between. The germline gives CDR1 SGHAT, CDR2 FQNNGV. This CDR3 is 13 amino acids long. The CDR3 loop reads CASSDGGGYGYTF. CDR3 coding DNA: TGTGCCAGCAGCGACGGGGGTGGCTATGGCTACACCTTC.

V is TRBV19 and J is TRBJ2-1; 7 bases fit TRBD2. The CDR3 is 15 residues long. Unmatched junction bases numbered 4, after V lost 5 bases and J lost 0 bases. Germline V CDR1 and CDR2: LNHDA, SQIVND (reference sequence). The CDR3 spells CASSWGTTSYNEQFF. The CDR3 DNA sequence: TGTGCCAGTAGTTGGGGGACTACCTCCTACAATGAGCAGTTCTTC.

This clone was counted a few times. V gene TRBV28 combines with J gene TRBJ2-3; 9 bases are shared with TRBD1. The CDR3 covers 14 residues. Germline V gives CDR1 MDHEN, CDR2 SYDVKM. V trimming: 3 bases; J trimming: 4 bases; junction bases outside the gene matches: 2. CDR3 sequence: CASSLGQGADTQYF. The CDR3 DNA sequence: TGTGCCAGCAGTTTGGGACAGGGAGCAGATACGCAGTATTTT.

A note on this clone: Its ends do not fully match the called genes, so a read error is possible. CDR3: CACSQRSAGVGNEQFF. CDR3 DNA sequence: TGCGCCTGCAGCCAGAGATCAGCGGGAGTCGGCAATGAGCAGTTCTTC. The chain recombines TRBV4-1 with TRBJ2-1; TRBD2 agrees at 8 bases. Germline CDR1 is MGHRA and CDR2 is YSYEKL. This CDR3 contains 16 residues.

J is TRBJ2-5 and V is TRBV6-7, with D possibly TRBD2 on 5 matching bases. TRBV6-7 is an ORF, with its function uncertain. The CDR3 spans 13 residues. The V gene lost 7 bases and the J gene lost 1 base, with 10 bases spanning the gap. CDR3 residues: CASTEVRQETQYF. The CDR3 coding sequence is TGTGCCAGCACGGAGGTCCGCCAAGAGACCCAGTACTTC.

This clone was observed a handful of times. The rearrangement uses TRBV10-2 and TRBJ1-5; no firm D call. The ends were cut back, 1 base at V and 2 bases at J, with 15 bases in the middle. Per the germline V gene, CDR1 is WSHSY and CDR2 is SAAADI. This CDR3 comprises 17 residues. CDR3 loop: CASSEFASSSGNQPQHF. CDR3 DNA: TGCGCCAGCAGTGAGTTCGCCAGCTCGTCTGGCAATCAGCCCCAGCATTTT.

This clone was detected a few times. The chain links TRBV2 to TRBJ2-3; the match to TRBD1 covers 7 bases. The ends lost 6 bases at V and 0 bases at J; junction bases unmatched: 12. Germline CDR1 SNHLY, CDR2 FYNNEI. The CDR3 is 17 residues long. CDR3 DNA sequence: TGTGCCAGCAGGATAGCCCACAGGGGCCATAGCACAGATACGCAGTATTTT. It codes for CASRIAHRGHSTDTQYF. The full variable domain, its missing parts supplied by reference TRBV2 and TRBJ2-3, is EPEVTQTPSHQVTQMGQEVILRCVPISNHLYFYWYRQILGQKVEFLVSFYNNEISEKSEIFDDQFSVERPDGSNFTLKIRSTKLEDSAMYFCASRIAHRGHSTDTQYFGPGTRLTVL.

The sample holds a few counts of this clone. The rearrangement joins TRBV5-5 to TRBJ2-7; 10 nucleotides line up with TRBD2. V was pared by 4 bases and J by 6 bases, with 13 bases of the junction left unmatched. The CDR3 has 16 amino acids. Germline values: CDR1 SGHKS, CDR2 YYEKEE (reference sequence). CDR3 in amino acids: CASSLLRASGSGEQYF. In DNA, the CDR3 is TGTGCCAGCAGCCTGCTTCGGGCTAGCGGGAGCGGCGAGCAGTACTTC.

This clone appeared a few times. The CDR3: CASSTSEWGEQFF. The CDR3 DNA is TGTGCCAGCAGCACTAGCGAATGGGGTGAGCAGTTCTTC. V usage is TRBV13 and J usage is TRBJ2-1, with 7 positions matching TRBD2. Germline V gene sequence: CDR1 PRHDT, CDR2 FYEKMQ (reference sequence). V lost 5 bases to trimming and J lost 9 bases; unmatched junction nucleotides: 7. The CDR3 runs to 13 residues.

J is TRBJ2-1 and V is TRBV19; no firm D call. V gave up 1 base and J gave up 5 bases, with 15 bases separating them. Germline values: CDR1 LNHDA, CDR2 SQIVND (reference sequence). CDR3 length: 16 amino acids. Here the CDR3 reads CASSIGSGAGNNEQFF. The CDR3 region has the DNA TGTGCCAGTAGTATAGGTTCAGGAGCTGGTAACAATGAGCAGTTCTTC.

The chain recombines TRBV29-1 with TRBJ2-7; 7 bases are shared with TRBD1. The germline gives CDR1 SQVTM, CDR2 ANQGSEA. The CDR3 contains 13 residues. V was clipped by 3 bases and J by 6 bases; unmatched bases: 8. The CDR3 bases are TGCAGCGTTGACGGGACAGCTATCGGCGAGCAGTACTTC. Its translation is CSVDGTAIGEQYF.

J is TRBJ2-5 and V is TRBV2; 10 bases align to TRBD2. CDR1 and CDR2 (germline): SNHLY, FYNNEI. This CDR3 spans 15 amino acids. Losses at the gene ends were 6 bases for V and 5 bases for J; bases not matched to a gene: 9. The CDR3 loop is CASSFTSGDGETQYF. CDR3 sequence (DNA): TGTGCCAGCAGCTTCACTAGCGGGGACGGGGAGACCCAGTACTTC.

The V and J genes are TRBV15 and TRBJ2-6; 9 positions match TRBD2. In germline, CDR1 is LNHNV, CDR2 YYDKDF (reference sequence). This CDR3 has 20 amino acids. V lost 0 bases to trimming and J lost 3 bases; unmatched junction nucleotides: 12. Here the CDR3 reads CATSREWVWTSVFGANVLTF. The CDR3 bases are TGTGCCACCAGCAGAGAGTGGGTCTGGACTAGCGTTTTTGGGGCCAACGTCCTGACTTTC. Looking up the rest from reference TRBV15 and TRBJ2-6 gives the full variable domain: DAMVIQNPRYQVTQFGKPVTLSCSQTLNHNVMYWYQQKSSQAPKLLFHYYDKDFNNEADTPDNFQSRRPNTSFCFLDIRSPGLGDTAMYLCATSREWVWTSVFGANVLTFGAGSRLTVL.

The V call is TRBV7-8, the J call TRBJ1-2, with 10 bases aligning to TRBD1. In germline, CDR1 is SGHVS, CDR2 FQNEAQ. This CDR3 spans 16 amino acids. V was clipped by 6 bases and J by 4 bases; unmatched bases: 11. DNA for the CDR3: TGTGCCAGCAGTGCCCCTCGGGGACAGGGGCTCTATGGCTACACCTTC. Translation gives CASSAPRGQGLYGYTF. The full variable domain, its missing parts supplied by reference TRBV7-8 and TRBJ1-2, is GAGVSQSPRYKVAKRGQDVALRCDPISGHVSLFWYQQALGQGPEFLTYFQNEAQLDKSGLPSDRFFAERPEGSVSTLKIQRTQQEDSAVYLCASSAPRGQGLYGYTFGSGTRLTVV.

In regard to this clone: The identical CDR3 is also encoded by other nucleotide sequences in the sample. The V and J genes are TRBV9 and TRBJ2-5, with 9 bases aligning to TRBD2. Germline CDR1 and CDR2: SGDLS and YYNGEE. V shed 0 bases and J 4 bases; nucleotides not matched to a gene: 4. CDR3 size: 15 residues. The CDR3 bases are TGTGCCAGCAGCGTAGGTAGCGGGAGTGGAGAGACCCAGTACTTC. Protein sequence: CASSVGSGSGETQYF.

J is TRBJ1-5 and V is TRBV15; no clear D. The CDR3 is 17 residues long. Deletions cut 0 bases from V and 1 base from J, with 13 bases between. The V gene's germline CDR1 is LNHNV and CDR2 YYDKDF (reference sequence). CDR3 sequence: CATSRDLDYPSNQPQHF. CDR3 nucleotides: TGTGCCACCAGCAGAGATCTCGACTACCCAAGCAATCAGCCCCAGCATTTT.

This clone has only one observation. The gene calls are TRBV25-1 and TRBJ1-2; TRBD1 is a possible D gene (5 bases). The CDR3 covers 14 residues. The germline gives CDR1 MGHDK, CDR2 SYGVNS. The ends were cut back, 8 bases at V and 3 bases at J, with 16 bases in the middle. CDR3 loop: CASSYLGGDYGYTF. The CDR3 nucleotides read TGTGCCAGCTCCTACTTGGGAGGGGACTATGGCTACACCTTC.

This clone was seen a handful of times. The chain employs TRBV30 and TRBJ2-3; 7 positions agree with TRBD2. The V and J ends lost 0 bases and 4 bases, in that order; junction bases with no gene match: 7. The CDR3 contains 15 residues. CDR1 and CDR2 (germline): GTSNPN, SVGIG (reference sequence). The CDR3 region is CAWSVLGGGPDTQYF. CDR3 DNA sequence: TGTGCCTGGAGTGTACTTGGGGGAGGGCCAGATACGCAGTATTTT.

This chain uses TRBV29-1 with TRBJ2-1; D unclear. CDR3 length equals 11 residues. Germline CDR1 reads SQVTM; CDR2 reads ANQGSEA. V dropped 7 bases and J dropped 6 bases, with 10 bases sitting between them. CDR3 sequence reads: CSGWVRNEQFF. DNA of the CDR3: TGCAGCGGTTGGGTTCGCAATGAGCAGTTCTTC.

V usage is TRBV2 and J usage is TRBJ1-1; tentative D call: TRBD1 (5 bases). This CDR3 has 12 amino acids. With 7 bases removed from V and 4 bases from J, the gap between germline ends came to 10 bases. In germline, CDR1 is SNHLY, CDR2 FYNNEI. DNA for the CDR3: TGTGCCAGCAAGGCGGGGGGCACTGAAGCTTTCTTT. Translating it yields CASKAGGTEAFF.

The rearrangement uses TRBV7-9 and TRBJ2-4; D might be TRBD2 (5 bases). Germline V gene data show CDR1 as SEHNR and CDR2 as FQNEAQ (reference sequence). V lost 0 bases and J 6 bases, leaving 18 bases between the germline ends. The CDR3 contains 17 residues. The DNA for the CDR3 is TGTGCCAGCAGCTTAGCAGGGTATGGGCAGGACTTAAACATTCAGTACTTC. Amino acid sequence: CASSLAGYGQDLNIQYF.